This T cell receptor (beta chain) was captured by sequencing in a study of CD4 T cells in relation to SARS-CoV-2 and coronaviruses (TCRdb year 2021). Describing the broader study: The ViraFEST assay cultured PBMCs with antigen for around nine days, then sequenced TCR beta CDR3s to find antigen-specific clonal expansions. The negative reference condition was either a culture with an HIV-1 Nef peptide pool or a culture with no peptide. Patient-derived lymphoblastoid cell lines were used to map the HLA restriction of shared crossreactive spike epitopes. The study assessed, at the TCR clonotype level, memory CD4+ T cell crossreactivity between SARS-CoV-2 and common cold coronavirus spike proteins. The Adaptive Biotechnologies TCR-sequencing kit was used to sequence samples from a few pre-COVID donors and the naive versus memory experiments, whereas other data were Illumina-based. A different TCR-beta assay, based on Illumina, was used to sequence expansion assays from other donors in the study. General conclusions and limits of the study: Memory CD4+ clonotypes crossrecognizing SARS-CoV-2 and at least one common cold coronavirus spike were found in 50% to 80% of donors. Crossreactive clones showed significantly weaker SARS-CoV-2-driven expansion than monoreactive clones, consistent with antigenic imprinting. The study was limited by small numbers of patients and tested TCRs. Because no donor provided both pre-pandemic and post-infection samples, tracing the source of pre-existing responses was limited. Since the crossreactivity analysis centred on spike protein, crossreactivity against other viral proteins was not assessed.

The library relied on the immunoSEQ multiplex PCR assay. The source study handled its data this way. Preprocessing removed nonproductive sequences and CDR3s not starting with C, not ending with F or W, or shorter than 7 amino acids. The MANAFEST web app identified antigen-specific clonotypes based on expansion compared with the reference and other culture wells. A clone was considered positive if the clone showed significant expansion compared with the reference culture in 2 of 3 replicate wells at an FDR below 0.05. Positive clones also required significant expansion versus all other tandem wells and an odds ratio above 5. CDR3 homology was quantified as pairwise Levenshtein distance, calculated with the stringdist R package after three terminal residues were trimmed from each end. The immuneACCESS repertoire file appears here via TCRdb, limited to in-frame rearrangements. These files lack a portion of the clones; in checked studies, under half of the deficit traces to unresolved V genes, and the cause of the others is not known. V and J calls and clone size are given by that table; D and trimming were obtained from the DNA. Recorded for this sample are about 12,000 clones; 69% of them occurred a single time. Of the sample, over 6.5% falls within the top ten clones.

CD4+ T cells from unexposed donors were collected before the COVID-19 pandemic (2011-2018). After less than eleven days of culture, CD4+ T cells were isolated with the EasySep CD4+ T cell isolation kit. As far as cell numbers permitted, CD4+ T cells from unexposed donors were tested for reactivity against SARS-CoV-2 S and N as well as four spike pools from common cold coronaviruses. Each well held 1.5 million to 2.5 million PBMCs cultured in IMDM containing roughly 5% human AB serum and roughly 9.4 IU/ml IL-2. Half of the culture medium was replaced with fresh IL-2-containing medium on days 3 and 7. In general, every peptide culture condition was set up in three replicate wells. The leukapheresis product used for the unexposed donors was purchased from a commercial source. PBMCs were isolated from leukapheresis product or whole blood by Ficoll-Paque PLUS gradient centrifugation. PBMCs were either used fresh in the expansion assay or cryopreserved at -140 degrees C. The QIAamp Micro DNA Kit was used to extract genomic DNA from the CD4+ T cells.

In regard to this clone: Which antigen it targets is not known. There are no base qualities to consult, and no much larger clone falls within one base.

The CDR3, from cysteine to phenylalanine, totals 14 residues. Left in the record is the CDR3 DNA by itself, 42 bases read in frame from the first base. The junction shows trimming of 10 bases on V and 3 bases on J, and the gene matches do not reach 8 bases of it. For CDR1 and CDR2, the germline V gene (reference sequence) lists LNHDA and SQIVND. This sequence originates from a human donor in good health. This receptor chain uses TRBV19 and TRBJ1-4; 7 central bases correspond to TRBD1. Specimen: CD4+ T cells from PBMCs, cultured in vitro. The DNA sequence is TGTGCCACTCGACAGGGTCCGTCTAATGAAAAACTGTTTTTT. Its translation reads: CATRQGPSNEKLFF.